What follows is one T cell receptor beta chain and its context. The target antigen is unknown. The TCR beta cDNA libraries carried unique molecular identifiers. With roughly 0.9 to 10 million T cells as the source, roughly 500,000 cDNA molecules resulted. TCRdb analysed the PCR reads with MiXCR anew, one entry per CDR3 protein. The repertoire holds a few hundred thousand distinct CDR3 sequences, with 34% as singletons. This sample is drawn from a study of post-analysis software for immune sequencing data. Study-level background: Recorded subtypes: relapsing-remitting, secondary progressive, progressive-relapsing; some patients unannotated. Overall study results and limits: Elevated frequency relative to controls characterized about 5 TRBV segments in patients, TRBV5-6, TRBV5-1 and TRBV20-1 among them. The F measure placed samples prepared in the same batch into strongly shared clusters. When compared against controls, multiple sclerosis patients showed significantly lower normalized Chao1 diversity.

Germline assignment: CDR1 SGHTA and CDR2 FQGNSA. V was shortened by 5 bases and J by 2 bases, with 15 bases between the two germline ends. This CDR3 is 15 amino acids long. Input material: blood. This receptor was taken from a girl aged 2 to 17 with multiple sclerosis. The rearrangement uses TRBV7-2 and TRBJ1-2; TRBD1 is a possible D gene (5 bases). The CDR3 sequence: CASSPATASNYGYTF. Here the CDR3 DNA reads TGTGCCAGCAGCCCCGCGACAGCTTCAAACTATGGCTACACCTTC.